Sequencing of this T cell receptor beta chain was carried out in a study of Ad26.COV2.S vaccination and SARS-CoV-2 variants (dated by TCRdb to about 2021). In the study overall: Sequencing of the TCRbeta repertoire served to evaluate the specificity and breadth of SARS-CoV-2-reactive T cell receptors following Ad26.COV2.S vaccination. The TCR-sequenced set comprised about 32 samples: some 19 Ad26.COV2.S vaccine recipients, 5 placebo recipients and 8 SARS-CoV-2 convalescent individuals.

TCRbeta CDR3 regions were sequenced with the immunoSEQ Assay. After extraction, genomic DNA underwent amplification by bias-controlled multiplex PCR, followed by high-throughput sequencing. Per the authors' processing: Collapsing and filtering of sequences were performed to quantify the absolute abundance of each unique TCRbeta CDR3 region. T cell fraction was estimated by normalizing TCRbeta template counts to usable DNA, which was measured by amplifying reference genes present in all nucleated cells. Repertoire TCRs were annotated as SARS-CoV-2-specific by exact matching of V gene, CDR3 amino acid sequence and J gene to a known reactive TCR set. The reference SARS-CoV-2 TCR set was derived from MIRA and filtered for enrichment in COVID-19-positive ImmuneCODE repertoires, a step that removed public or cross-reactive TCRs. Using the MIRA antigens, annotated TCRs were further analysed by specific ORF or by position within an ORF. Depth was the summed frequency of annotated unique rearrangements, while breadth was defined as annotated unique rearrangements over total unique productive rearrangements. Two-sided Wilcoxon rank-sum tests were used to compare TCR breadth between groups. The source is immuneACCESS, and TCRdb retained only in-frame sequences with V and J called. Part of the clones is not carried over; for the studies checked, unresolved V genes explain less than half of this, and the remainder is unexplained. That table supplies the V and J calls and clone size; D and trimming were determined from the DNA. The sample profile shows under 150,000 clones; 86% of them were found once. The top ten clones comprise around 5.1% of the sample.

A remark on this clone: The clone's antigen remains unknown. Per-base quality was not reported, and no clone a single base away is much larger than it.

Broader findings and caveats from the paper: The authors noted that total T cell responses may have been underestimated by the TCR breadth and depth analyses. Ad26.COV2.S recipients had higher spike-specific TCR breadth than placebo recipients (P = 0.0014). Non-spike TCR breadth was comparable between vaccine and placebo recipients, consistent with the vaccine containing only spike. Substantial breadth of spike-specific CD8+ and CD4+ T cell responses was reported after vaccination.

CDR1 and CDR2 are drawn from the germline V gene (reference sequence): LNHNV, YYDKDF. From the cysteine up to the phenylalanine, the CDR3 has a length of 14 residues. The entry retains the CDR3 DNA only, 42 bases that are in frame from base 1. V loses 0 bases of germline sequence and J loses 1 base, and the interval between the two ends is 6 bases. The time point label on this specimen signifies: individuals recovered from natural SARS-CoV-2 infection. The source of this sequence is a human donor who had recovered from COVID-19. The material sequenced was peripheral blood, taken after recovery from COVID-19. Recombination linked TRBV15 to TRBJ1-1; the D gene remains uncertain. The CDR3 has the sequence CATSRDLQNTEAFF. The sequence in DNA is TGTGCCACCAGCAGAGATTTGCAGAACACTGAAGCTTTCTTT.